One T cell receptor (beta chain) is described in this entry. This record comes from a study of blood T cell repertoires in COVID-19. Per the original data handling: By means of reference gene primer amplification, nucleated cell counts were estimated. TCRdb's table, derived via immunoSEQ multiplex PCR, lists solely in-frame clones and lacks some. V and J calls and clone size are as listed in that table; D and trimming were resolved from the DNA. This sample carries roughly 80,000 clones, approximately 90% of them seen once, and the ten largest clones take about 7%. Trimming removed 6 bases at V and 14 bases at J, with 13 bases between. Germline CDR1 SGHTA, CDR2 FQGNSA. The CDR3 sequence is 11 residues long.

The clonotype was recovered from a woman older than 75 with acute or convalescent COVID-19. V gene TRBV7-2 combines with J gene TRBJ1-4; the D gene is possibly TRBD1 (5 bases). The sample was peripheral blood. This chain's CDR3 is CASRDLGALFF. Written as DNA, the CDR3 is TGTGCCAGCAGGGACCTAGGGGCCCTGTTTTTT. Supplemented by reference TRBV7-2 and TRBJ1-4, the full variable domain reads GAGVSQSPSNKVTEKGKDVELRCDPISGHTALYWYRQSLGQGLEFLIYFQGNSAPDKSGLPSDRFSAERTGGSVSTLTIQRTQQEDSAVYLCASRDLGALFFGSGTQLSVL.